This T cell receptor beta chain is from a study of blood T cell repertoires in COVID-19. This CDR3 comprises 14 residues. The V gene end was trimmed by 2 bases and the J gene end by 2 bases; junction bases not matched to a gene: 1. Germline CDR1 reads MNHEY; CDR2 reads SVGAGI. Sequencing used immunoSEQ multiplex PCR; TCRdb keeps in-frame clones, though not all of them. Counted here are 240,000 or so clones, about 80% occurring once; the ten biggest clones make up over 1.5%. Turning to this clone: Other DNA sequences in this sample translate to the same CDR3.

This TCR was recovered from a woman aged 80 or over with acute or convalescent COVID-19. V and J are TRBV6-5 and TRBJ1-2; 8 bases map to TRBD1. Sequenced sample: peripheral blood. CDR3: CASSYRDRNYGYTF. In nucleotides, the CDR3 is TGTGCCAGCAGTTACCGGGACAGGAACTATGGCTACACCTTC.